This T cell receptor (beta chain) was recovered during a study of T cells in localized non-small cell lung cancer. The study, taken as a whole, reports: It was uninvolved adjacent lung that showed the highest T cell clonality, exceeding tumor. Prolonged overall survival went with higher T cell density in the blood. Detection in adjacent lung was observed for a median 57 of the top 100 tumor clones. One tumor region alone was sequenced, and heterogeneity therefore remains possible.

Sequencing used immunoSEQ multiplex PCR; TCRdb keeps in-frame clones, though not all of them. In the table there are roughly 34,000 clones, roughly 87% of which are singletons. The CDR3 has 17 residues. V was clipped by 2 bases and J by 0 bases; unmatched bases: 5. Germline V gene data show CDR1 as SGDLS and CDR2 as YYNGEE. This clone showed up just once. Its target is not known. The input for sequencing was peripheral blood mononuclear cells, taken before any cancer treatment. This receptor was obtained from a man aged 40 to 75 with stage III lung adenocarcinoma. The chain joins TRBV9 to TRBJ1-5, with 10 nucleotides matching TRBD1. CDR3 region: CASSVGTGAFSNQPQHF. The CDR3 DNA reads TGTGCCAGCAGCGTCGGGACAGGGGCCTTTAGCAATCAGCCCCAGCATTTT.